This TCR beta chain was found in a study of blood T cells in healthy people across ages. Alongside a J-beta primer mix, a sample-barcoded 5' primer served in a second PCR lasting about 6 to 11 cycles. A template-switch adaptor containing 12 random nucleotides labeled each cDNA molecule. TCRdb called the 5' RACE reads again in MiXCR, with one record for every CDR3 protein. The data show fewer than 2,000,000 distinct CDR3 sequences, with 34% seen just once and about 10% held by the top ten. Details on this clonotype: Its specificity is unknown.

Overall study findings and caveats: Older age went with lower TCR beta diversity per million T cells, in a roughly linear way.

This CDR3 is built from 16 residues. Germline values: CDR1 MNHNY, CDR2 SVGAGI (reference sequence). V lost 6 bases and J lost 8; bases outside the gene matches: 14. Material for sequencing was blood. The rearrangement links TRBV6-6 to TRBJ2-1; 9 nucleotides align to TRBD2. The TCR comes from a woman aged 25 to 39 in good health. CDR3 residues: CASRSDLAGRRYEQFF. CDR3 DNA sequence: TGTGCCAGCAGATCAGACCTAGCGGGGAGGCGATATGAGCAGTTCTTC.